The rows below give T cell receptor beta chains drawn from one sample of a study of T cells in Graves' hyperthyroidism and ophthalmopathy. TCRdb analysed the multiplex PCR reads with MiXCR anew, one entry per CDR3 protein. The table lists 540,000 or so distinct CDR3 sequences, about a sixth of them singletons. The sample was blood. The source of these receptors is a woman in her twenties or thirties with Graves' hyperthyroidism. Each CDR3 is given without its conserved first and last residue. Not all rows give a size; the values are once, few, many and, for expanded clones, a class.

clone_size,v_call,cdr3_aa
few,TRBV5-1,ASSSPLAATDTQY
many,TRBV7-6,ASSFRSVEETQY
few,TRBV20-1,SATGGGLNEQY
many,TRBV12-3/TRBV12-4,ASSPGLAIHNEQF
many,TRBV5-1,ASQDRGLDEQY
many,TRBV12-3/TRBV12-4,ASTSGKTPRSSYNEQF
few,TRBV9,ASSVGTSGAYEQY
few,TRBV13,ASSFRGWGTVMGNEQF
many,TRBV2,ASSPDSQETQY
.,TRBV4-1,ASSPSTGWQPQH
many,TRBV7-6,ASSLARSDEQY
few,TRBV4-3,ASSQEGTRNEQF
few,TRBV19,ASSRLTGQAPRGAF
.,TRBV7-9,ASSSGPSSYEQY
.,TRBV4-1,ASSQELVALDFAYEQY
many,TRBV2,ASRSDYGEQF
.,TRBV18,ASSPAVTSGRADEQY
many,TRBV10-3,AISDPTGSNSYEQY
few,TRBV4-1,ASSRKIPPSQGLAGDTQY
few,TRBV14,ASSHESGRRNEQF
.,TRBV28,ASTRRGMNSPLH
.,TRBV4-3,ASSQDRAEPGETQY
many,TRBV11-3,ASSLDLGLLSSYEQY
few,TRBV6-2/TRBV6-3,ASSRPRFTGYRYEQY
many,TRBV2,ASSEVSGAYEQY
many,TRBV11-2,ASTFGDLNTGELF
many,TRBV2,ASSEFEGLEQF
many,TRBV20-1,SASIRRGVETQY
.,TRBV20-1,SARDMENQPQH
few,TRBV30,AWSTPGGSLYNEQF
.,TRBV20-1,SAREAPREQY
many,TRBV7-9,ASSFSGRPQNTGELF
.,TRBV19,ASRDIYGYT
many,TRBV20-1,SARGVGGPETQY
many,TRBV11-2,ASSSPRGINEQF
many,TRBV2,ASSGVTGPTGELF
many,TRBV18,ASSPGLEGYGYT
.,TRBV10-3,AISDSVNTEAF
many,TRBV5-1,ASSSDGTGQPQH
few,TRBV12-3/TRBV12-4,ASRGLAGGPGEQF
many,TRBV9,ASGRGQALNTEAF
many,TRBV19,ASSPRGHSLNTEAF
many,TRBV9,ASSVGHPGYGYT
many,TRBV6-1,ASREKGGLADNEQF
.,TRBV6-4,AIQAERNQETQY
.,TRBV7-9,ASSISRGNTGELF